The next 14 T cell receptor beta chains were all read from a single sample in a study of blood T cell repertoires in COVID-19. Measured with immunoSEQ multiplex PCR; TCRdb has only the in-frame clones, and not every one. The table records roughly 380,000 clones, 89% of them present only once. The specimen sequenced was peripheral blood. These receptors were taken from a woman aged 40 to 49 with COVID-19, enrolled during active disease.

The genes are TRBV30 and TRBJ2-2; 7 bases are shared with TRBD2. CDR3 length: 17 amino acids. The germline CDR1 and CDR2 sequences are GTSNPN and SVGIG (reference sequence). The V and J ends lost 2 bases and 3 bases, in that order; junction bases with no gene match: 12. This CDR3 reads CAWSRTRPIGDTGELFF. DNA for the CDR3: TGTGCCTGGAGTAGGACTAGGCCGATCGGGGACACCGGGGAGCTGTTTTTT. The variable domain in full, completed from reference TRBV30 and TRBJ2-2, reads SQTIHQWPATLVQPVGSPLSLECTVEGTSNPNLYWYRQAAGRGLQLLFYSVGIGQISSEVPQNLSASRPQDRQFILSSKKLLLSDSGFYLCAWSRTRPIGDTGELFFGEGSRLTVL.

This sequence joins TRBV5-1 and TRBJ2-5; D might be TRBD2 (6 bases). The germline gives CDR1 SGHRS, CDR2 YFSETQ. V was pared by 1 base and J by 2 bases, with 12 bases between. CDR3 length: 15 residues. The CDR3 region has the DNA TGCGCCAGCAGCTTGATGACTAGTCCTCAAGAGACCCAGTACTTC. This codes for CASSLMTSPQETQYF.

This rearrangement joins TRBV28 to TRBJ1-1; D is possibly TRBD1 (5 bases). V was pared by 2 bases and J by 5 bases, with 15 bases between. Germline V gene lookup returns CDR1 MDHEN and CDR2 SYDVKM. This CDR3 contains 15 residues. The DNA for the CDR3 is TGTGCCAGCAGTTTAGACCAGGGAAAGGGGACTGAAGCTTTCTTT. As protein: CASSLDQGKGTEAFF.

The chain combines TRBV11-1 with TRBJ1-1, with D possibly matching TRBD1 (5 bases). This CDR3 comprises 14 residues. Deletions cut 8 bases from V and 4 bases from J, with 17 bases between. Germline V gene sequence: CDR1 SGHAT, CDR2 FQDESV (reference sequence). The CDR3 nucleotides read TGTGCCAGCGGCATCACCCTCGGGGGCACTGAAGCTTTCTTT. Protein: CASGITLGGTEAFF.

V usage is TRBV4-3 and J usage is TRBJ2-7, with D possibly being TRBD1 (6 bases). The V gene's germline CDR1 is LGHNA and CDR2 YSLEER. Trimming took 2 bases from V and 4 from J, leaving 18 bases between them. This CDR3 is 16 amino acids long. CDR3 sequence reads: CASSQSAQGSIYEQYF. The CDR3, as DNA: TGCGCCAGCAGCCAATCGGCACAGGGAAGTATATACGAGCAGTACTTC.

CDR3 region: CASSLLRGVSGEQYF. Here the CDR3 DNA reads TGTGCCAGCAGCCTTCTCAGGGGAGTAAGTGGCGAGCAGTACTTC. The genes are TRBV14 and TRBJ2-7; D perhaps matches TRBD1 (6 bases). This CDR3 is 15 amino acids long. Germline V gene data show CDR1 as SGHDN and CDR2 as FVKESK. Trimming cost V 4 bases and J 6 bases, with 19 bases left between them.

The CDR3 DNA is TGCGCCAGCAGTGTGGACAGGGAAAGTAGAAGGGCCTACGAGCAGTACTTC. Protein sequence: CASSVDRESRRAYEQYF. The V gene is TRBV5-1, the J gene TRBJ2-7, with TRBD1 matching 8 bases. CDR3 size: 17 residues. Germline V gives CDR1 SGHRS, CDR2 YFSETQ. V dropped 5 bases and J dropped 2; count of bases not matched to a gene: 15.

The V call is TRBV14, the J call TRBJ2-3; 7 bases are a match to TRBD1. The CDR3 has 13 amino acids. The V segment lost 6 bases and the J segment 5 bases; nucleotides outside the gene matches: 5. Looked up from germline, CDR1 is SGHDN and CDR2 is FVKESK. CDR3 nucleotides: TGTGCCAGCAGAAGGCAGGGGGTAGATACGCAGTATTTT. Translated, it gives CASRRQGVDTQYF.

V usage is TRBV18 and J usage is TRBJ1-1, with D possibly TRBD1 on 6 matching bases. V lost 6 bases to trimming and J lost 5 bases, with 16 bases between them. The length of the CDR3 is 14 residues. Looked up from germline, CDR1 is KGHSH and CDR2 is LQKENI. CDR3 sequence reads: CASSLQGRGTEAFF. The CDR3 DNA sequence: TGTGCCAGCTCCTTACAGGGTAGAGGAACTGAAGCTTTCTTT.

The chain joins TRBV30 to TRBJ1-3; perhaps TRBD1 as D (5 bases). This CDR3 has 16 amino acids. V lost 2 bases and J lost 2, with 16 bases in between. Germline V gene data show CDR1 as GTSNPN and CDR2 as SVGIG (reference sequence). CDR3 nucleotides: TGTGCCTGGAGTTTTTCGTGGGGCCGGACTGGAAACACCATATATTTT. Translating it yields CAWSFSWGRTGNTIYF.

V and J are TRBV5-1 and TRBJ2-3; 14 nucleotides match TRBD2. J gave up 2 bases and V 4 bases, and 9 bases lay outside the gene matches. Germline V CDR1 and CDR2: SGHRS, YFSETQ. The CDR3 extends over 18 amino acids. In nucleotides, the CDR3 is TGCGCCAGCAGCAAAACTGGACTAGCGGGAGGAAACACAGATACGCAGTATTTT. It codes for CASSKTGLAGGNTDTQYF.

The chain joins TRBV6-2 or TRBV6-3 to TRBJ1-1; D call uncertain. The CDR3 has 14 amino acids. CDR1 and CDR2 from the germline V gene are MNHEY and SVGEGT. V lost 6 bases to trimming and J lost 1 base, with 12 bases between them. CDR3 sequence (DNA): TGTGCCAGCAGCGACCACGGGGAGAACACTGAAGCTTTCTTT. This sequence encodes CASSDHGENTEAFF.

The gene calls are TRBV5-1 and TRBJ2-1, with D possibly being TRBD1 (6 bases). V dropped 2 bases and J dropped 4 bases, with 13 bases sitting between them. Germline loops: CDR1 SGHRS, CDR2 YFSETQ. There are 15 residues in the CDR3. CDR3 DNA: TGCGCCAGCAGCTTAACCACGGACAGTTACAATGAGCAGTTCTTC. Translated, it gives CASSLTTDSYNEQFF.

This rearrangement joins TRBV19 to TRBJ1-5; D gene ambiguous. V lost 5 bases and J lost 1, with 18 bases in between. Germline loops: CDR1 LNHDA, CDR2 SQIVND (reference sequence). The CDR3 length is 17 residues. CDR3 protein: CASSGSNNLRSNQPQHF. The CDR3 DNA reads TGTGCCAGTAGTGGGAGTAACAACCTTAGAAGCAATCAGCCCCAGCATTTT.